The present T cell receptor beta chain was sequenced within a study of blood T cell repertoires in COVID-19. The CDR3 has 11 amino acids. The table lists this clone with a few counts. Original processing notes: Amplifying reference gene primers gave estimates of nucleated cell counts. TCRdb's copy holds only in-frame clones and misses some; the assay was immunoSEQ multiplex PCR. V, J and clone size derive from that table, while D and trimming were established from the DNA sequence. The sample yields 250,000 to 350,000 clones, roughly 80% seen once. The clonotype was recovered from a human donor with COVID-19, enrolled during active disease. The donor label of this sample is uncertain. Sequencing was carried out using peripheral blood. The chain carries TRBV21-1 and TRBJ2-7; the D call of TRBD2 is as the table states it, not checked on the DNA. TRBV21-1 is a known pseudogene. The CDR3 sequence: CASSCGGEQYF. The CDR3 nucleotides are TGTGCCAGCAGCTGTGGAGGCGAGCAGTACTTC.